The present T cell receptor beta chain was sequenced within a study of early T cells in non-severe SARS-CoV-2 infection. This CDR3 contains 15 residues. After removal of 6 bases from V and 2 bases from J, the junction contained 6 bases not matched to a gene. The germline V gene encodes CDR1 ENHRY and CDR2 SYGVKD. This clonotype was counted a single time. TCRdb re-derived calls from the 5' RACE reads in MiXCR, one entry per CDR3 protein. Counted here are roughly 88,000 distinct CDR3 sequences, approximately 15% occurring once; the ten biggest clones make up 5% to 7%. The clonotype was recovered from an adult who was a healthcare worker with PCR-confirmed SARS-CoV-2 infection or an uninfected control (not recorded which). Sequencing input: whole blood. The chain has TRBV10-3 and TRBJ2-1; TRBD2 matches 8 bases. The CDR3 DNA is TGTGCCATCAGGGCCCCGGGACTAGCCTACAATGAGCAGTTCTTC. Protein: CAIRAPGLAYNEQFF.